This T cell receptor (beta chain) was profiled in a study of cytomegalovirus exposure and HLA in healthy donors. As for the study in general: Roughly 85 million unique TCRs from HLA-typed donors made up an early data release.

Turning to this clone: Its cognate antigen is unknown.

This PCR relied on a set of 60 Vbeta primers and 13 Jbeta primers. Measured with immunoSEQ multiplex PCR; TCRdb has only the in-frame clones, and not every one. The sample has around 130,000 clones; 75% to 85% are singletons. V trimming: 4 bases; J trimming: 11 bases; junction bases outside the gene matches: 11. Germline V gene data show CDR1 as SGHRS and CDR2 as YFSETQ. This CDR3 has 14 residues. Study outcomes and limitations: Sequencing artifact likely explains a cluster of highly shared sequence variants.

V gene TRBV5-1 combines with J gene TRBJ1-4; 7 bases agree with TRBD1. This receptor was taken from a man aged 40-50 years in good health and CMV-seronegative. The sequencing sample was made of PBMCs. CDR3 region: CASSPGQLNGKLFF. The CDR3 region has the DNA TGCGCCAGCAGCCCGGGACAGCTTAATGGGAAACTGTTTTTT.